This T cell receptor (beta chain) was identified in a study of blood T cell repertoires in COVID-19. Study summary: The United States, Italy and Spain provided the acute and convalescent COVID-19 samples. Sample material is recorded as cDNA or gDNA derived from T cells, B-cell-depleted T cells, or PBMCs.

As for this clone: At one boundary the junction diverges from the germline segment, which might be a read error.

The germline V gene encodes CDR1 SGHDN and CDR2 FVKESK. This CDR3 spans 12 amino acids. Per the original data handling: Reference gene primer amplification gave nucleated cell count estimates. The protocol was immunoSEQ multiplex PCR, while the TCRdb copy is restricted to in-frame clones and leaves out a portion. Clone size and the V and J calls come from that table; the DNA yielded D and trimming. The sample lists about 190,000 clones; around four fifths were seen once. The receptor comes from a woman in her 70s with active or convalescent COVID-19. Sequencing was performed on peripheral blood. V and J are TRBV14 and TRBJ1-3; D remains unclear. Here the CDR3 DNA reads TGTGCCAGCAGCCTTAGCGAGTCGACGTACTTTTTT. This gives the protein CASSLSESTYFF.